The rows below give T cell receptor beta chains drawn from one sample of a study of OX40 agonist ivuxolimab in advanced cancers. Sequencing was performed with immunoSEQ multiplex PCR; in TCRdb, only in-frame clones are kept and a portion is missing. Of 50,000 to 70,000 clones in the sample, around 86% are singletons; the top ten hold about an eighth. The source material was CD4+ or CD8+ T cells sorted from blood, sampled in a trial of the OX40 agonist ivuxolimab. The source is an adult with an advanced solid tumor such as melanoma, head and neck, liver or kidney cancer. Each CDR3 is given with its conserved first and last residue. Fields, in order: D gene, clone size, CDR3 length, J gene, V gene, CDR3 protein, CDR3 DNA. A D gene is named only where the DNA matches it firmly. Clone size is shown for a subset of rows, as once, few, many or a class of expanded clone.

D: -; size: -; length: 15; J: TRBJ2-7; V: TRBV4-3; CDR3: CASSQDLAGSYEQYF; DNA: TGCGCCAGCAGCCAAGATTTGGCGGGTTCCTACGAGCAGTACTTC
D: -; size: -; length: 14; J: TRBJ2-7; V: TRBV11-2; CDR3: CASSTRGGSYEQYF; DNA: TGTGCCAGCAGCACACGTGGGGGTTCCTACGAGCAGTACTTC
D: TRBD1; size: -; length: 16; J: TRBJ2-5; V: TRBV10-3; CDR3: CAISLLQGANQETQYF; DNA: TGTGCCATCAGTTTACTCCAGGGGGCGAACCAAGAGACCCAGTACTTC
D: -; size: -; length: 12; J: TRBJ2-7; V: TRBV7-9; CDR3: CASSLALAEQYF; DNA: TGTGCCAGCAGCTTAGCTCTGGCAGAGCAGTACTTC
D: -; size: -; length: 11; J: TRBJ1-2; V: TRBV20-1; CDR3: CSAFPSAGYTF; DNA: TGCAGTGCTTTCCCCTCGGCTGGCTACACCTTC
D: TRBD1; size: -; length: 18; J: TRBJ1-2; V: TRBV6-1; CDR3: CASSEYRDRGRGRGGYTF; DNA: TGTGCCAGCAGTGAATACCGGGACAGGGGGCGCGGGCGAGGTGGCTACACCTTC
D: -; size: -; length: 14; J: TRBJ2-3; V: TRBV6-5; CDR3: CASSPISVSDTQYF; DNA: TGTGCCAGCAGTCCAATCTCGGTATCAGATACGCAGTATTTT
D: -; size: -; length: 15; J: TRBJ2-6; V: TRBV6-6; CDR3: CASSLGVSGANVLTF; DNA: TGTGCCAGCAGTCTCGGGGTCTCTGGGGCCAACGTCCTGACTTTC
D: -; size: -; length: 15; J: TRBJ2-6; V: TRBV28; CDR3: CASSRDGEGANVLTF; DNA: TGTGCCAGCAGTAGGGACGGTGAAGGGGCCAACGTCCTGACTTTC
D: TRBD2; size: -; length: 13; J: TRBJ2-1; V: TRBV5-4; CDR3: CASSARGDGEQFF; DNA: TGTGCCAGCAGCGCCCGGGGGGATGGTGAGCAGTTCTTC
D: TRBD1; size: -; length: 13; J: TRBJ1-1; V: TRBV6-5; CDR3: CASSYPLTGEAFF; DNA: TGTGCCAGCAGTTACCCTTTGACAGGGGAGGCTTTCTTT
D: -; size: -; length: 15; J: TRBJ1-2; V: TRBV28; CDR3: CASSPPEGAIHGYTF; DNA: TGTGCCAGCAGTCCCCCTGAGGGCGCAATACATGGCTACACCTTC
D: -; size: -; length: 14; J: TRBJ2-7; V: TRBV2; CDR3: CASSEALRVYEQYF; DNA: TGTGCCAGCAGTGAAGCGCTCAGGGTGTACGAGCAGTACTTC
D: TRBD1; size: few; length: 15; J: TRBJ1-5; V: TRBV27; CDR3: CASSLGTGINQPQHF; DNA: TGTGCCAGCAGTCTGGGGACAGGGATCAATCAGCCCCAGCATTTT
D: -; size: -; length: 18; J: TRBJ2-7; V: TRBV7-8; CDR3: CASSLLSGLGGSSYEQYF; DNA: TGTGCCAGCAGCTTACTTTCCGGACTGGGGGGTAGCTCCTACGAGCAGTACTTC
D: -; size: -; length: 14; J: TRBJ2-5; V: TRBV18; CDR3: CASSSEGETETQYF; DNA: TGTGCCAGCTCTTCGGAGGGGGAAACCGAGACCCAGTACTTC